The 9 T cell receptor beta chains in this list originate from one sample, sequenced in a study of blood T cells in healthy people across ages. For the second PCR, which ran for about 6 to 11 cycles, a sample-barcoded 5' primer and a J-beta primer mix were used. MiXCR, run by TCRdb on the 5' RACE reads, gives a single entry per CDR3 protein. The profile shows hundreds of thousands of distinct CDR3 sequences, roughly 29% of them singletons. Sequences were obtained from blood. These receptors all come from a woman in her seventies in good health.

This clonotype was seen only a few times. The chain uses TRBV5-4 and TRBJ2-1; 9 nucleotides line up with TRBD2. The closer fit of TRBJ2-5 to the DNA end suggests the J call may be wrong. The CDR3 is 15 residues long. Germline V gene sequence: CDR1 SGHNT, CDR2 YYREEE (reference sequence). The CDR3 region is CASSFQAGGGETQYF. DNA of the CDR3: TGTGCCAGCAGCTTTCAAGCGGGAGGTGGGGAGACCCAGTACTTC.

This clonotype was seen a few times. V and J are TRBV9 and TRBJ2-5; D gene uncertain. The V and J ends lost 0 bases and 4 bases respectively, with 7 bases between them. Germline CDR1 and CDR2: SGDLS and YYNGEE. The CDR3 loop spans 13 amino acids. DNA of the CDR3: TGTGCCAGCAGCGTAGGTCTCTCAGAGACCCAGTACTTC. Its translation is CASSVGLSETQYF.

This clonotype was detected only a few times. The genes are TRBV20-1 and TRBJ1-1, with D perhaps matching TRBD1 (6 bases). Trimming removed 3 bases from V and 12 bases from J, with 17 bases in between. The CDR3 covers 12 residues. CDR1 is DFQATT, CDR2 SNEGSKA, per germline (reference sequence). The CDR3 is CSASPTQGMTFF. The CDR3 coding sequence is TGCAGTGCTAGCCCAACCCAGGGGATGACTTTCTTT.

V gene TRBV27 combines with J gene TRBJ1-1; the D gene is possibly TRBD1 (6 bases). V was pared by 7 bases and J by 7 bases, with 16 bases between. Germline CDR1 is MNHEY and CDR2 is SMNVEV (reference sequence). CDR3 length equals 13 residues. The CDR3 loop is CASNNRASGEAFF. The DNA for the CDR3 is TGTGCCAGCAATAACAGGGCCTCAGGTGAAGCTTTCTTT.

The table lists this clonotype with a few counts. An end of the junction differs from the germline gene, which may be a read error. The V gene is TRBV9, the J gene TRBJ2-5, with 9 bases fitting TRBD2. The CDR3 is 17 amino acids. Germline V gives CDR1 SGDLS, CDR2 YYNGEE. The CDR3 reads CASSTSGSVGSYNEQLF. Written as DNA, the CDR3 is TGTGCCAGCTCGACTAGCGGTTCGGTCGGGTCCTACAATGAGCAGCTCTTC.

The chain is built from TRBV12-3 or TRBV12-4 and TRBJ1-2, with 11 bases that match TRBD1. V shed 3 bases and J 7 bases; nucleotides not matched to a gene: 4. The CDR3 runs to 14 residues. CDR3 sequence: CASSLRTGGRGYTF. CDR3 nucleotide sequence: TGTGCCAGCAGTTTGCGGACAGGGGGCCGTGGCTACACCTTC.

This clonotype was detected only a few times. Since a much larger clone is just one base distant, this may be a read error. The rearrangement links TRBV20-1 to TRBJ2-5; tentative D call: TRBD1 (5 bases). Germline loops: CDR1 DFQATT, CDR2 SNEGSKA (reference sequence). This CDR3 region has 16 residues. CDR3: CSARDFGAVSKETRYF. CDR3 DNA: TGCAGTGCTAGAGATTTTGGGGCAGTTAGCAAAGAGACCCGGTACTTC.

The rearrangement links TRBV7-9 to TRBJ2-2; no clear D gene. The CDR3 is 13 amino acids. Per germline, CDR1 SEHNR and CDR2 FQNEAQ (reference sequence). Trimming stripped 0 bases from V and 6 bases from J, with 5 bases between. CDR3 sequence reads: CASSLARPGELFF. DNA of the CDR3: TGTGCCAGCAGCTTAGCCCGTCCCGGGGAGCTGTTTTTT.

As regards this clonotype: A much larger clone differs by one base, so this may be a read error. V gene TRBV29-1 combines with J gene TRBJ2-7; D gene unclear. The germline CDR1 and CDR2 sequences are SQVTM and ANQGSEA. The CDR3 sequence is 12 residues long. The CDR3 sequence: CSVEEPAYEHYF. The DNA of the CDR3 is TGCAGCGTTGAGGAACCAGCCTACGAGCACTACTTC.